The source of this T cell receptor beta chain is a study of cytotoxic CD8 clonotypes in ibrutinib-treated CLL. Background on the study: The subjects consisted of about eleven relapsed/refractory and more than 14 treatment-naive individuals, with 17 IGHV unmutated.

The CDR3 covers 16 residues. V dropped 4 bases and J dropped 2 bases, with 18 bases sitting between them. CDR1 and CDR2 (germline): SGDLS, YYNGEE. Sequencing was performed with immunoSEQ multiplex PCR; in TCRdb, only in-frame clones are kept and a portion is missing. The sample lists roughly 200,000 clones, 60% to 80% occurring once. General observations from the study: At ibrutinib response, clonality increased, and at progression it declined back toward baseline.

There are many counts of this clone. Antigen specificity is unknown. The V call is TRBV9, the J call TRBJ1-2; no reliable D call. This material consisted of PBMCs, taken after 12 months of ibrutinib treatment. The receptor was isolated from a human donor with chronic lymphocytic leukemia. The CDR3 here is CASSLLGGVLNYGYTF. The CDR3 DNA sequence: TGTGCCAGCAGCCTACTGGGCGGCGTCCTGAACTATGGCTACACCTTC.